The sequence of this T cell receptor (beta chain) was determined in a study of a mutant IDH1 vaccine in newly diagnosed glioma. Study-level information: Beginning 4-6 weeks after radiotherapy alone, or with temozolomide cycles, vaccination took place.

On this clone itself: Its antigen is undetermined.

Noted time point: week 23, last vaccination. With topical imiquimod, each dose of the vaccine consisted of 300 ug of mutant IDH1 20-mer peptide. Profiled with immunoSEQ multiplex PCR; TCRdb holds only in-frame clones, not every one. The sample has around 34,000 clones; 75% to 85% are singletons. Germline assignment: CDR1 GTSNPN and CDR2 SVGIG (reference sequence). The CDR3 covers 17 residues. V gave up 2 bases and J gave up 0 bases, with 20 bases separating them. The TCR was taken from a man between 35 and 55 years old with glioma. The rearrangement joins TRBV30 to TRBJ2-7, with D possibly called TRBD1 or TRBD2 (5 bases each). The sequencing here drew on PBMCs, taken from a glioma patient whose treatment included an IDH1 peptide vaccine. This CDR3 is CAWSPDRGALFSYEQYF. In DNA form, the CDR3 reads TGTGCCTGGAGTCCCGACAGAGGGGCCCTATTCTCCTACGAGCAGTACTTC.